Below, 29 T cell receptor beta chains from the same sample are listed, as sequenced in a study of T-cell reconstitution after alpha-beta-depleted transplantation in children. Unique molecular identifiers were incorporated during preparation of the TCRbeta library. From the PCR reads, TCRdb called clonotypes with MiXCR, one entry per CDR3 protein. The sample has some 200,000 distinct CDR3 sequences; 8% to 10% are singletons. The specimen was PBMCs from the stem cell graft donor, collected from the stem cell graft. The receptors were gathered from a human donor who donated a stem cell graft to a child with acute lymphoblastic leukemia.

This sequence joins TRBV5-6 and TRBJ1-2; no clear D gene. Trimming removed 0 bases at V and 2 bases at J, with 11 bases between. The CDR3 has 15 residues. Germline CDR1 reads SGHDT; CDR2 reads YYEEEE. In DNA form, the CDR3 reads TGTGCCAGCAGCTTGGCTGGCGGAACAAACTATGGCTACACCTTC. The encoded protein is CASSLAGGTNYGYTF.

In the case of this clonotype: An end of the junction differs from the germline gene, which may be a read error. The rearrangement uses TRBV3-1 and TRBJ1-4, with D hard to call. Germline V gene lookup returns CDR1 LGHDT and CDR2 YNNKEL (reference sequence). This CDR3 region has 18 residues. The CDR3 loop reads CTSSLAGRRIATNEKLFF. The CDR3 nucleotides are TGTACCAGCAGCCTAGCGGGCCGGCGAATAGCAACTAATGAAAAACTGTTTTTT.

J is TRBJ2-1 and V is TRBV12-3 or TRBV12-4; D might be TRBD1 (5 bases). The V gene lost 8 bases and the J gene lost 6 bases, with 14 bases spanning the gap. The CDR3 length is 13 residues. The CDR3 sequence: CASEWGMGNEQFF. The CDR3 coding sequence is TGTGCCAGCGAGTGGGGCATGGGCAATGAGCAGTTCTTC.

This chain's CDR3 is CASSDGTGFRV. DNA for the CDR3: TGCGCCAGCAGTGACGGTACGGGTTTTCGGGTC. The chain links TRBV10-2 to TRBJ2-7; no definite D call. CDR1 and CDR2 (germline): WSHSY, SAAADI. The CDR3 is 11 residues long.

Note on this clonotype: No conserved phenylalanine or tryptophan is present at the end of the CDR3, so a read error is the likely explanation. CDR3 loop: CASRRQANTGELFC. As DNA, the CDR3 is TGTGCCAGCAGACGACAGGCGAACACCGGGGAGCTGTTTTGT. J is TRBJ2-2 and V is TRBV11-2; the D gene is possibly TRBD1 (6 bases). V was shortened by 6 bases and J by 0 bases, with 8 bases between the two germline ends. In germline, CDR1 is SGHAT, CDR2 FQNNGV. The CDR3 totals 14 residues.

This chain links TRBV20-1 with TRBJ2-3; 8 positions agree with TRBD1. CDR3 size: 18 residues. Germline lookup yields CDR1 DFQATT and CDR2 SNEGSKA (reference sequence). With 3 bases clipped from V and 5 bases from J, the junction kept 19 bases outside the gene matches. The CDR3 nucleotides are TGCAGTGCTAGCCTCATCTATGGACAGGGAAACATAAGAGATACGCAGTATTTT. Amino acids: CSASLIYGQGNIRDTQYF.

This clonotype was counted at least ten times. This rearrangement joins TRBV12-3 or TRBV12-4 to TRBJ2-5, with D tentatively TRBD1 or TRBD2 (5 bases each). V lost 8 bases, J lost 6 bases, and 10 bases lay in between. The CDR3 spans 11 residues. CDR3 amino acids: CASGQGQTQYF. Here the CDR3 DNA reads TGTGCCAGCGGGCAGGGACAGACCCAGTACTTC.

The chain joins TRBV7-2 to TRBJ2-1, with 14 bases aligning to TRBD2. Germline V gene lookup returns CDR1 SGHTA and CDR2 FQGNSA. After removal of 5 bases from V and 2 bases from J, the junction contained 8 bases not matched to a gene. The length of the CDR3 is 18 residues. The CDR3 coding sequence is TGTGCCAGCAGCCAGGGACTAGCGGGGGCCTACACCTACAATGAGCAGTTCTTC. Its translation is CASSQGLAGAYTYNEQFF.

CDR3 in amino acids: CASSKGAQNGYTF. DNA for the CDR3: TGTGCCAGCAGTAAGGGGGCGCAAAATGGCTACACCTTC. The V gene is TRBV27, the J gene TRBJ1-2, with TRBD1 identical over 7 bases. With V trimmed by 5 bases and J by 6 bases, 6 bases remained unmatched. Per the germline V gene, CDR1 is MNHEY and CDR2 is SMNVEV (reference sequence). The CDR3 covers 13 residues.

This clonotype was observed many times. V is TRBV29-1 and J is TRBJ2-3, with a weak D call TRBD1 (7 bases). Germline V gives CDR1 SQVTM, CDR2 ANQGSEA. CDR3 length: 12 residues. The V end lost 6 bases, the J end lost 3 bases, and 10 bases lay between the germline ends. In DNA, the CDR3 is TGCAGCGTCGCGGGACAGACAGATACGCAGTATTTT. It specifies CSVAGQTDTQYF.

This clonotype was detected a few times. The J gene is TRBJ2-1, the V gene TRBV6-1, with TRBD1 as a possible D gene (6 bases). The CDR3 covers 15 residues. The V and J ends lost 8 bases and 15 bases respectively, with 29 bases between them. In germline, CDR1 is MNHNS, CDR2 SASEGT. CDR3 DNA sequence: TGTGCCAGCTCCCTTGTAAGGGGGTTTGGAGGCATATGGTTCTTC. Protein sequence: CASSLVRGFGGIWFF.

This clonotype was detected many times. The CDR3 DNA follows: TGTGCCATCAGTGACGACGGCAGGAACTATGGCTACACCTTC. This translates into CAISDDGRNYGYTF. The chain uses TRBV10-3 and TRBJ1-2; D is uncertain. The CDR3 runs to 14 residues. Trimming stripped 3 bases from V and 2 bases from J, with 10 bases between. Germline assignment: CDR1 ENHRY and CDR2 SYGVKD.

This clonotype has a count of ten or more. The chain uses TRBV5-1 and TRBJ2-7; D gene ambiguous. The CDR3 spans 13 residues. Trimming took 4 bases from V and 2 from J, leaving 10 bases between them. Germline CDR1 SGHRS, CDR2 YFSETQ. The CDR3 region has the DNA TGCGCCAGCAGCCTAGGAAGTCCCTACGAGCAGTACTTC. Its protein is CASSLGSPYEQYF.

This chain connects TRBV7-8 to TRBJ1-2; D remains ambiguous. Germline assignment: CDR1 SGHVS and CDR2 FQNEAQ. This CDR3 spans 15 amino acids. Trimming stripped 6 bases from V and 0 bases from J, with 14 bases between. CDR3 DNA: TGTGCCAGCAGTAAAACACGCCTAGCTAACTATGGCTACACCTTC. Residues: CASSKTRLANYGYTF. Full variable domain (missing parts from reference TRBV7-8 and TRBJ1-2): GAGVSQSPRYKVAKRGQDVALRCDPISGHVSLFWYQQALGQGPEFLTYFQNEAQLDKSGLPSDRFFAERPEGSVSTLKIQRTQQEDSAVYLCASSKTRLANYGYTFGSGTRLTVV.

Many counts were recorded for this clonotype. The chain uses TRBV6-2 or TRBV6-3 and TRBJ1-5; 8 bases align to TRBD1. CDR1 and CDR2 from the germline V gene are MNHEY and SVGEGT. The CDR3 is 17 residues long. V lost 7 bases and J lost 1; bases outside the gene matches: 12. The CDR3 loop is CASKEVRGRTSNQPQHF. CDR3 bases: TGTGCCAGCAAAGAGGTCAGGGGGCGTACGAGCAATCAGCCCCAGCATTTT.

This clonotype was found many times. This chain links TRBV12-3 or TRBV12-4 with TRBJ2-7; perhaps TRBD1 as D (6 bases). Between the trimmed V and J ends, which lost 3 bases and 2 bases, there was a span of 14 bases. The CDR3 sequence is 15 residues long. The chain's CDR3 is CASSFPQQGTYEQYF. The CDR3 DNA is TGTGCCAGCAGTTTTCCCCAGCAGGGGACCTACGAGCAGTACTTC.

The CDR3 coding sequence is TGTGCCAGCAGTGATCTACGGATGGAAGAGACCCAGTACTTC. This gives the protein CASSDLRMEETQYF. The chain has TRBV2 and TRBJ2-5; unclear D gene. The germline CDR1 and CDR2 sequences are SNHLY and FYNNEI. Trimming took off 3 bases at V and 3 bases at J, with 11 bases between the two ends. This CDR3 is built from 14 residues.

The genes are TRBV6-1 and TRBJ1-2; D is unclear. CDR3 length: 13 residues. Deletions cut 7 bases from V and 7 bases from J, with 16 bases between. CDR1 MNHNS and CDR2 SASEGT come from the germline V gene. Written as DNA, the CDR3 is TGTGCCAGCACCAAAACGATTCTCAGTGGCTACACCTTC. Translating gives CASTKTILSGYTF.

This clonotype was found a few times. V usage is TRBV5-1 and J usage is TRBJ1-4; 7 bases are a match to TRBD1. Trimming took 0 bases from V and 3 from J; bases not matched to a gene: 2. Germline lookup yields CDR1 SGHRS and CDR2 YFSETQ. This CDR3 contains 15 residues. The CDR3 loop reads CASSLAQGANEKLFF. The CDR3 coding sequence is TGCGCCAGCAGCTTGGCGCAGGGGGCTAATGAAAAACTGTTTTTT.

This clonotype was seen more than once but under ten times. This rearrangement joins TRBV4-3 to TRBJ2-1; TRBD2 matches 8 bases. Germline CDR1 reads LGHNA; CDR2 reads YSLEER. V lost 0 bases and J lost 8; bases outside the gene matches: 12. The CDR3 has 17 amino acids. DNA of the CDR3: TGCGCCAGCAGCCAAGATCGGGGGACTAGGGCAAGGGATGAGCAGTTCTTC. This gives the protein CASSQDRGTRARDEQFF.

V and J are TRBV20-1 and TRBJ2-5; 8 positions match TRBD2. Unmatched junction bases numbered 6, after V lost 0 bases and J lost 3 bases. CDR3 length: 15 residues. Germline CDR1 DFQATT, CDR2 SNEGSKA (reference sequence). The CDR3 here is CSARDLQRGKETQYF. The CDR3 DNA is TGCAGTGCTAGAGATCTCCAGCGGGGGAAAGAGACCCAGTACTTC.

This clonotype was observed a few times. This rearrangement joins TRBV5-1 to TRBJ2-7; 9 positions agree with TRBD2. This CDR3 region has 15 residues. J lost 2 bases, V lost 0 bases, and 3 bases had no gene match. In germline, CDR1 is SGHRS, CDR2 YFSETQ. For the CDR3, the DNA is TGCGCCAGCAGCTTGGGACTAGCGGAAACCTACGAGCAGTACTTC. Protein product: CASSLGLAETYEQYF.

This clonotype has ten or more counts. The CDR3 bases are TGTGCCAGCAGCTTAATCAGGGGCCCCACCGGGGAGCTGTTTTTT. Its translation: CASSLIRGPTGELFF. The chain employs TRBV7-9 and TRBJ2-2; the D gene is possibly TRBD1 (6 bases). CDR3 length equals 15 residues. V lost 2 bases and J 4 bases, leaving 11 bases between the germline ends. Germline V gene sequence: CDR1 SEHNR, CDR2 FQNEAQ (reference sequence).

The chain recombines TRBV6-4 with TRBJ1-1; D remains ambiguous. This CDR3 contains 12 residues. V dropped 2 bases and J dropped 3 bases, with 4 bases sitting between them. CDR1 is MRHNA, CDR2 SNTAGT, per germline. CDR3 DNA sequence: TGTGCCAGCAGTGACGAGTACACTGAAGCTTTCTTT. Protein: CASSDEYTEAFF.

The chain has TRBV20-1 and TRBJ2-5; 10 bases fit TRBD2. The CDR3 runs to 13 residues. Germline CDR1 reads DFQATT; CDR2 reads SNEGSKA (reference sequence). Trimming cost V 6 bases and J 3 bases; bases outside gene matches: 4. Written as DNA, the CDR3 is TGCAGTGCCAGTAGCGGGGGGAAAGAGACCCAGTACTTC. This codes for CSASSGGKETQYF.

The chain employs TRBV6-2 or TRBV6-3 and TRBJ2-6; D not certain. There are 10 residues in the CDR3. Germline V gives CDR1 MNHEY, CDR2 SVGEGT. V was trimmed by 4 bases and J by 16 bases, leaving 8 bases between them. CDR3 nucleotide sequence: TGTGCCAGCAGTTCTGGGCAGCTGACTTTC. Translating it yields CASSSGQLTF.

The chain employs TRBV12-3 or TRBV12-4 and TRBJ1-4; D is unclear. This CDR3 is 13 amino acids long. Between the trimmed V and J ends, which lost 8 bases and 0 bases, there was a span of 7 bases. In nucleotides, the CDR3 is TGTGCCAGCTGGAATGCAACTAATGAAAAACTGTTTTTT. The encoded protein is CASWNATNEKLFF.

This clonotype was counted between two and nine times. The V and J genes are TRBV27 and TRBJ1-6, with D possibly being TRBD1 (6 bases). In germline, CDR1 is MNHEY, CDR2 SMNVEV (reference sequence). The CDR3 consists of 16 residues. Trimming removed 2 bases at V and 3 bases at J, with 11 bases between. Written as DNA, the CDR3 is TGTGCCAGCAGTTTAAGGGGGGAGAACTATAATTCACCCCTCCACTTT. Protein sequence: CASSLRGENYNSPLHF.

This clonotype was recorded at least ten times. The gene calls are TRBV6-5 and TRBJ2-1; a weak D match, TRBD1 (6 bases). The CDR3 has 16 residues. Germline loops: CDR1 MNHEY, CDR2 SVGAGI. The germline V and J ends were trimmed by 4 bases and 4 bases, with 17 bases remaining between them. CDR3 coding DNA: TGTGCCAGCAGTTCCGCCTACAGGGTTTTTTACAATGAGCAGTTCTTC. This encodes CASSSAYRVFYNEQFF.